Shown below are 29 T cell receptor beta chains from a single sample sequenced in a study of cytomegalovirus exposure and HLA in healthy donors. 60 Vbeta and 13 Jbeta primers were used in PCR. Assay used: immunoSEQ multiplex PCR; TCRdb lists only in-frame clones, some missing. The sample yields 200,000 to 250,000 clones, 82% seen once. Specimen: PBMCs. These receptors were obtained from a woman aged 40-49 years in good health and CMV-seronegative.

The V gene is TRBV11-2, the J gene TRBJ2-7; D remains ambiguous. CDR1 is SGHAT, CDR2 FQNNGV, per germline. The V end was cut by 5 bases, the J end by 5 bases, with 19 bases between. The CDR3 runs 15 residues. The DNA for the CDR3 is TGTGCCAGCAGCCCCCAGGTTTTATTAGAGAACGAGCAGTACTTC. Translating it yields CASSPQVLLENEQYF.

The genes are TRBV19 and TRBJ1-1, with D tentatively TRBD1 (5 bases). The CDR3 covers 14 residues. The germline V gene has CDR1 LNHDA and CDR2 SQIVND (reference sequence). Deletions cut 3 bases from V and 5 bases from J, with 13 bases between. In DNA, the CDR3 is TGTGCCAGTAGTATCGGGGGAGGTAGGACTGAAGCTTTCTTT. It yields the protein CASSIGGGRTEAFF. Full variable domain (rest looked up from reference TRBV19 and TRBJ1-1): DGGITQSPKYLFRKEGQNVTLSCEQNLNHDAMYWYRQDPGQGLRLIYYSQIVNDFQKGDIAEGYSVSREKKESFPLTVTSAQKNPTAFYLCASSIGGGRTEAFFGQGTRLTVV.

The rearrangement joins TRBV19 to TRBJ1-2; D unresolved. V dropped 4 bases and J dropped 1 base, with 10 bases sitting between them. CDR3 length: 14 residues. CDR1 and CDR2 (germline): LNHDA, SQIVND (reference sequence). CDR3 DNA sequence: TGTGCCAGTAGTAACGTCAGGCTTAACTATGGCTACACCTTC. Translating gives CASSNVRLNYGYTF.

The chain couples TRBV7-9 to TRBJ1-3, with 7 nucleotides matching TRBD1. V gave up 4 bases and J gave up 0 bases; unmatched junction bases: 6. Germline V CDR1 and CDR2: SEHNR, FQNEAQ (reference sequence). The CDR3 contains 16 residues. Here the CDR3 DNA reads TGTGCCAGCAGCTACCCGGACAGGACCTCTGGAAACACCATATATTTT. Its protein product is CASSYPDRTSGNTIYF.

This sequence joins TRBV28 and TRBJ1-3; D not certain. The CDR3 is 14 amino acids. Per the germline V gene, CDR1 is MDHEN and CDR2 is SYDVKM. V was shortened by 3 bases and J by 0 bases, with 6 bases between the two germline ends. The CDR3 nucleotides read TGTGCCAGCAGTTTCGACATCTCTGGAAACACCATATATTTT. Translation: CASSFDISGNTIYF.

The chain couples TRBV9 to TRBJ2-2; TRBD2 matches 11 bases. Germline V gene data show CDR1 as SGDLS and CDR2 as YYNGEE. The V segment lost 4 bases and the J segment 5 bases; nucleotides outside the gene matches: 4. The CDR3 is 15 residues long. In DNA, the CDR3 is TGTGCCAGCAGCTTAGCGGGGGGGCCGACCGGGGAGCTGTTTTTT. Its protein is CASSLAGGPTGELFF.

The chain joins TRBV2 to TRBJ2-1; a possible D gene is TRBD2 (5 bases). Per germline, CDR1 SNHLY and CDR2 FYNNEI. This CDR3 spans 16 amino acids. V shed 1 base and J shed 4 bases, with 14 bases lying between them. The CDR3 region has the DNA TGTGCCAGCAGTGAAGTTAACGTCGGACTTTACAATGAGCAGTTCTTC. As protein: CASSEVNVGLYNEQFF.

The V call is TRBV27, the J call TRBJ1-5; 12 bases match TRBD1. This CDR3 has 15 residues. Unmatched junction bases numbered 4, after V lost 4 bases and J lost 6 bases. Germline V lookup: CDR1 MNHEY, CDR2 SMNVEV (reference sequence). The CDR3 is CASSSGTGGFQPQHF. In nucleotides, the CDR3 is TGTGCCAGCAGTTCCGGGACAGGGGGCTTTCAGCCCCAGCATTTT.

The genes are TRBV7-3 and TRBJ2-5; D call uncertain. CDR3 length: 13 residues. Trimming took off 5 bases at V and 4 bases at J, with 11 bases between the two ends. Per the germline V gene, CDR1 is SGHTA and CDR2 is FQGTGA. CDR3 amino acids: CASSIIGGETQYF. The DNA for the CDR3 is TGTGCCAGCAGCATTATTGGCGGAGAGACCCAGTACTTC.

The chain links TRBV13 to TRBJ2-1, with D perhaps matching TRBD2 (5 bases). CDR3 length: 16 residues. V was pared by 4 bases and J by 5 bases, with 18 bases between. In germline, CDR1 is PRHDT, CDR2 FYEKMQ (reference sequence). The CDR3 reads CASSYLRGSTHNEQFF. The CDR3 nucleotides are TGTGCCAGCAGCTATTTACGGGGTAGCACACACAATGAGCAGTTCTTC.

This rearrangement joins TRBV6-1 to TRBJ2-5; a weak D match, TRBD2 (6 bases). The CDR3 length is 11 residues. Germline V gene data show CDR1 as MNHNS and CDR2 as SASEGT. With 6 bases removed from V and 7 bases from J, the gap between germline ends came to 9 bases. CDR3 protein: CASRGGGTQYF. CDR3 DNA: TGTGCCAGCAGGGGGGGAGGGACCCAGTACTTC.

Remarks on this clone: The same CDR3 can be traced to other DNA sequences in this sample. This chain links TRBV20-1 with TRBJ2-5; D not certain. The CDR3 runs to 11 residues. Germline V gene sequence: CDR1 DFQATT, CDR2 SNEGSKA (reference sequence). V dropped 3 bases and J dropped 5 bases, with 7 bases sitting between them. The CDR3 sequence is CSARVRETQYF. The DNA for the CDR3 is TGCAGTGCTAGGGTACGGGAGACCCAGTACTTC.

As DNA, the CDR3 is TGCGCCAGCAGCCAAGTTAATACGGCAGGGAACTATGGCTACACCTTC. It is translated as CASSQVNTAGNYGYTF. The V call is TRBV4-1, the J call TRBJ1-2, with D maybe TRBD1 (5 bases). In germline, CDR1 is MGHRA, CDR2 YSYEKL. This CDR3 region has 16 residues. V was clipped by 1 base and J by 2 bases, with 14 bases between them.

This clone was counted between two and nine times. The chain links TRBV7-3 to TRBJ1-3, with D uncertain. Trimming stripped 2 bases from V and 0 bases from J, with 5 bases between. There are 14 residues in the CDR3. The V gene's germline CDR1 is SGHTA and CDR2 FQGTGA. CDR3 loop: CASSLGNSGNTIYF. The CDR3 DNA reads TGTGCCAGCAGCTTAGGCAACTCTGGAAACACCATATATTTT.

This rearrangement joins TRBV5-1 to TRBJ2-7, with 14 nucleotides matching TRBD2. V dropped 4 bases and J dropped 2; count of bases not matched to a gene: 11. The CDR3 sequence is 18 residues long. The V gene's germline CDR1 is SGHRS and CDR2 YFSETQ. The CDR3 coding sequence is TGCGCCAGCAGCGGACCGGGACTAGCGGGGGTCGACCCCTACGAGCAGTACTTC. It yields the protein CASSGPGLAGVDPYEQYF.

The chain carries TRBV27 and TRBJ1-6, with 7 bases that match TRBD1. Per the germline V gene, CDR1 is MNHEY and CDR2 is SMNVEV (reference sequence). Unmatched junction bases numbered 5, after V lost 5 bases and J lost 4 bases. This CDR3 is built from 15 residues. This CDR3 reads CASSRQGGYNSPLHF. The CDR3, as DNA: TGTGCCAGCAGTCGACAGGGAGGTTATAATTCACCCCTCCACTTT.

The CDR3 DNA reads TGCGCCAGCAGCCGGGACAGGGGCGGCGAGCAGTACTTC. It codes for CASSRDRGGEQYF. J is TRBJ2-7 and V is TRBV5-1, with 10 bases lining up with TRBD1. Trimming at V came to 4 bases and at J to 6 bases, leaving 4 bases not matched to a gene. The germline CDR1 and CDR2 sequences are SGHRS and YFSETQ. CDR3 length: 13 residues.

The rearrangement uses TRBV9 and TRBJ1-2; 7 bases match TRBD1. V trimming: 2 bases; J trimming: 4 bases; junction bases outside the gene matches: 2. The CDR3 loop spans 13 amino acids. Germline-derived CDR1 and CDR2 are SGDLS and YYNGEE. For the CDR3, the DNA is TGTGCCAGCAGCGTGTGGGACAGCTATGGCTACACCTTC. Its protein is CASSVWDSYGYTF.

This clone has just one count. The DNA for the CDR3 is TGTGCCAGCTCACCCGGCAGGGTGTGGCTTTTCTTT. Amino acids: CASSPGRVWLFF. V gene TRBV18 combines with J gene TRBJ1-1; weak D call: TRBD1 (5 bases). CDR1 is KGHSH and CDR2 is LQKENI in the germline V gene. The CDR3 contains 12 residues. The V and J ends lost 3 bases and 13 bases respectively, with 15 bases between them.

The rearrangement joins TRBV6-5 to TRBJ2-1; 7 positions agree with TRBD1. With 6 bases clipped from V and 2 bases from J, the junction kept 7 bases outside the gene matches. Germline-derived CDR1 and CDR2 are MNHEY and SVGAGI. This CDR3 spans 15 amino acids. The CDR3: CASRRVGTAYNEQFF. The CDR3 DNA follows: TGTGCCAGCAGGAGAGTTGGGACAGCCTACAATGAGCAGTTCTTC.

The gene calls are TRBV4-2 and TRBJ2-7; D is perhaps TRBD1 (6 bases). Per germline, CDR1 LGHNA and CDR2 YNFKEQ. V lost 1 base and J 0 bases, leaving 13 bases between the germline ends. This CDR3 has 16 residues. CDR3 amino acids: CASSQGTALISYEQYF. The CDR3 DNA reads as TGTGCCAGCAGCCAAGGGACAGCTTTAATCTCCTACGAGCAGTACTTC.

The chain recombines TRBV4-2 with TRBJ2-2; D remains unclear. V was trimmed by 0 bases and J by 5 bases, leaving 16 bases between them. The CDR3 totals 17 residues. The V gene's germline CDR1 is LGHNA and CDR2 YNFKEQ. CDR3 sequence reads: CASSQDRLDAITGELFF. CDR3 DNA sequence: TGTGCCAGCAGCCAAGATCGGCTAGACGCGATTACCGGGGAGCTGTTTTTT.

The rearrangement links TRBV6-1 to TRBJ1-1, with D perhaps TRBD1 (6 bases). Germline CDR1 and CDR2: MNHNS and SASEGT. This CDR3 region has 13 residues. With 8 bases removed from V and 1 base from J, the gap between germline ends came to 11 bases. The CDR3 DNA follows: TGTGCCAGCTCGGGACAACCGAACACTGAAGCTTTCTTT. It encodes CASSGQPNTEAFF.

The CDR3 DNA sequence: TGCGCCAGCAGCTTGTCAGGGGCCCGGAACACTGAAGCTTTCTTT. Protein: CASSLSGARNTEAFF. This chain joins TRBV5-1 and TRBJ1-1; D might be TRBD1 (6 bases). The germline CDR1 and CDR2 sequences are SGHRS and YFSETQ. V was clipped by 1 base and J by 1 base, with 11 bases between them. This CDR3 has 15 amino acids.

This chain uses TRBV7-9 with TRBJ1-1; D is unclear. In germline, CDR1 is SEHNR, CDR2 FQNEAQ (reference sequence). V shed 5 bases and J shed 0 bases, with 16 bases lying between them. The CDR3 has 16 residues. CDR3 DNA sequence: TGTGCCAGCAGCCCTGCGGGCCCACCGTTGAACACTGAAGCTTTCTTT. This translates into CASSPAGPPLNTEAFF.

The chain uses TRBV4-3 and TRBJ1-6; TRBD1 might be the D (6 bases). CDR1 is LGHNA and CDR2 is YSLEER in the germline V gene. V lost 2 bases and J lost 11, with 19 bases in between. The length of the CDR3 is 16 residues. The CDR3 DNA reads TGCGCCAGCAGCCAAACAGGGACACCGGGATCGGCACCCCTCCACTTT. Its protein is CASSQTGTPGSAPLHF.

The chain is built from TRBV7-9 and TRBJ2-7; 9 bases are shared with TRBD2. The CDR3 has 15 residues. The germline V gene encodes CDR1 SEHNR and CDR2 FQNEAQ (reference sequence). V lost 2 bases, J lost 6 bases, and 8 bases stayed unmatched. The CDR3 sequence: CASSLSSSGASEQYF. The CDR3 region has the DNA TGTGCCAGCAGCTTAAGTTCTAGCGGGGCAAGCGAGCAGTACTTC. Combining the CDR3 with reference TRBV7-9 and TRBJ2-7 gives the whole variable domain DTGVSQNPRHKITKRGQNVTFRCDPISEHNRLYWYRQTLGQGPEFLTYFQNEAQLEKSRLLSDRFSAERPKGSFSTLEIQRTEQGDSAMYLCASSLSSSGASEQYFGPGTRLTVT.

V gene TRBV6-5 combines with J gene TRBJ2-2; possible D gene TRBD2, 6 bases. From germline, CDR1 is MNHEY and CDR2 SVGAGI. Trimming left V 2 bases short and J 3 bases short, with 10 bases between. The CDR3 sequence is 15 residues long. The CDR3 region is CASSYRSGDTGELFF. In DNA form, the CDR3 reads TGTGCCAGCAGTTACCGGTCGGGGGACACCGGGGAGCTGTTTTTT.

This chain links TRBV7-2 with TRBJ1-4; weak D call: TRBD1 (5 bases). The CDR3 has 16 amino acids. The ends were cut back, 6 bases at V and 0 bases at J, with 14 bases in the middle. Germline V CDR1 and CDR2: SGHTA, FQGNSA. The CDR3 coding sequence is TGTGCCAGCAGTACTGGACACCTTGCAACTAATGAAAAACTGTTTTTT. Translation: CASSTGHLATNEKLFF. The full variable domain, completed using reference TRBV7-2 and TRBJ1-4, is GAGVSQSPSNKVTEKGKDVELRCDPISGHTALYWYRQSLGQGLEFLIYFQGNSAPDKSGLPSDRFSAERTGGSVSTLTIQRTQQEDSAVYLCASSTGHLATNEKLFFGSGTQLSVL.